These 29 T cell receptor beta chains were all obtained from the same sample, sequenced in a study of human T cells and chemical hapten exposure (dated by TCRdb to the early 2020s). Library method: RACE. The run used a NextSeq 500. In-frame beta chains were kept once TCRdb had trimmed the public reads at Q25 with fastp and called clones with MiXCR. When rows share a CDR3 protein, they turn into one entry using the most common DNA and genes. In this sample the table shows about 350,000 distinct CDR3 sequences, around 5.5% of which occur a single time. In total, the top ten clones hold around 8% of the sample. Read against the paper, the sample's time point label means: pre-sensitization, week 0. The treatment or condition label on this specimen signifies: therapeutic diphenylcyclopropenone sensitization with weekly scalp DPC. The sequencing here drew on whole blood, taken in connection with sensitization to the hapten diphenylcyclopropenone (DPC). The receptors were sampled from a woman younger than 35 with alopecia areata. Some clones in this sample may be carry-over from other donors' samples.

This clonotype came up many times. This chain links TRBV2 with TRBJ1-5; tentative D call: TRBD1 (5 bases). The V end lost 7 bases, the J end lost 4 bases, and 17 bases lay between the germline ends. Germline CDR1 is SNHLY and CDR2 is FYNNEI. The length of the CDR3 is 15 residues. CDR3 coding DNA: TGTGCCAGCACGGTTGACGTTCAGGGAAATCAGCCCCAGCATTTT. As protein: CASTVDVQGNQPQHF.

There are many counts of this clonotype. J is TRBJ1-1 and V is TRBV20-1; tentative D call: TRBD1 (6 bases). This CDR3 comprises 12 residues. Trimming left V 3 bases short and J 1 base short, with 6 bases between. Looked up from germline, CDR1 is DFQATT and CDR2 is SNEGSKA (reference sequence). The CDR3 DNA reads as TGCAGTGCTAGGGGGGCGAACACTGAAGCTTTCTTT. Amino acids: CSARGANTEAFF.

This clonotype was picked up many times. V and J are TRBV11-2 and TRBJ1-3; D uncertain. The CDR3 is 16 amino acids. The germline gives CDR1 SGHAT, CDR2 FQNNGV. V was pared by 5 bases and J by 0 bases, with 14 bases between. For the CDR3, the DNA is TGTGCCAGCAGCCCCTTGGACGGGTCCTCTGGAAACACCATATATTTT. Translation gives CASSPLDGSSGNTIYF.

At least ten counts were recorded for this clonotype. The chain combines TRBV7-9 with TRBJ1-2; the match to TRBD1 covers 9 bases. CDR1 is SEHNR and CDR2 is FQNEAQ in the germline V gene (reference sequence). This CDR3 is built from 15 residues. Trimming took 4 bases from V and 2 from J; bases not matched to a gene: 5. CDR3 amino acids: CASSSRDRVNYGYTF. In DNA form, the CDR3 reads TGTGCCAGCAGCTCGCGGGACAGGGTAAACTATGGCTACACCTTC.

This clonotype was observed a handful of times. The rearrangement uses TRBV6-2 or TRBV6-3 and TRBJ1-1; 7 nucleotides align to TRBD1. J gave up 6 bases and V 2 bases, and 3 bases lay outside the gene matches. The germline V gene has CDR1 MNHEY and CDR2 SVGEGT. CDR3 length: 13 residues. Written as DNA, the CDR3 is TGTGCCAGCAGTTACCCCACAGGGGCTGAAGCTTTCTTT. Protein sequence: CASSYPTGAEAFF.

The CDR3 loop reads CASSLRESGANVLTF. CDR3 DNA sequence: TGTGCCAGCAGTCTACGGGAATCTGGGGCCAACGTCCTGACTTTC. V and J are TRBV12-3 or TRBV12-4 and TRBJ2-6, with a weak D call TRBD2 (5 bases). CDR3 size: 15 residues. The V and J ends lost 5 bases and 1 base respectively, with 9 bases between them.

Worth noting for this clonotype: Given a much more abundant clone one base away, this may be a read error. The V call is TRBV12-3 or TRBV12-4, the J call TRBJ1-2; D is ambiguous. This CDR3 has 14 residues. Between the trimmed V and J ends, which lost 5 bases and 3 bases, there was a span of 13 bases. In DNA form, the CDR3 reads TGTGCCAGCAGTCTGATTGGAGGACACTATGGCTACACCTTC. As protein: CASSLIGGHYGYTF.

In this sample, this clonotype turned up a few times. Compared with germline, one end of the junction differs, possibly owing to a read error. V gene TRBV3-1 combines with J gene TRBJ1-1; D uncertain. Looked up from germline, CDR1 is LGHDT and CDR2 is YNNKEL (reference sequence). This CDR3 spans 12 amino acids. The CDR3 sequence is CASSRSEQKSAF. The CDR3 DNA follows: TGTGCCAGCAGTCGGAGCGAACAGAAATCGGCGTTT.

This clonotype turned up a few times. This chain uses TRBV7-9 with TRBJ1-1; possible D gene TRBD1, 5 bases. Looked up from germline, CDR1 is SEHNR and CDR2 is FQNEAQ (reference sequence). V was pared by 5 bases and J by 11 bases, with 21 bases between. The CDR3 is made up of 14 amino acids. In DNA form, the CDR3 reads TGTGCCAGCAGCCCAAGCCGGGGCCCACAGTATGCTTTCTTT. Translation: CASSPSRGPQYAFF.

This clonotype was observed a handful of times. The CDR3 coding sequence is TGTGCCAGCAGTCTCTTCGTGACACCCCGAAATTCACCCCTCCACTTT. This codes for CASSLFVTPRNSPLHF. The V call is TRBV27, the J call TRBJ1-6; D is undetermined. V lost 5 bases, J lost 7 bases, and 18 bases lay in between. This CDR3 contains 16 residues. Germline V gene sequence: CDR1 MNHEY, CDR2 SMNVEV (reference sequence).

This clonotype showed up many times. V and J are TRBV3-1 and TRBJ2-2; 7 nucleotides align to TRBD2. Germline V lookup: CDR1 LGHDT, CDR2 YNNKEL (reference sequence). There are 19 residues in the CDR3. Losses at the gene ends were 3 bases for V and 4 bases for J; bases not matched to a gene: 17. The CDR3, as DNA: TGTGCCAGCAGCCAGCCCCCGGAGCAAGCGGGGTTAGTCACCGGGGAGCTGTTTTTT. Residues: CASSQPPEQAGLVTGELFF.

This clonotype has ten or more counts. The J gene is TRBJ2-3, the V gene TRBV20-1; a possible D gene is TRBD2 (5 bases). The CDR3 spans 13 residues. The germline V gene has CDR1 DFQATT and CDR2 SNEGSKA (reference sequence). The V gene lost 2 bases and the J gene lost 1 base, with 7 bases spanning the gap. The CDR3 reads CSARSGGTDTQYF. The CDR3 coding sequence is TGCAGTGCTAGATCCGGGGGCACAGATACGCAGTATTTT.

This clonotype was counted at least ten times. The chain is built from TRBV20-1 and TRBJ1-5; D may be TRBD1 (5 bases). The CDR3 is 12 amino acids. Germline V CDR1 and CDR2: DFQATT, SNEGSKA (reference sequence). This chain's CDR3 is CSAAREAQPQHF. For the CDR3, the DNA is TGCAGCGCGGCCAGGGAGGCGCAGCCCCAGCATTTT.

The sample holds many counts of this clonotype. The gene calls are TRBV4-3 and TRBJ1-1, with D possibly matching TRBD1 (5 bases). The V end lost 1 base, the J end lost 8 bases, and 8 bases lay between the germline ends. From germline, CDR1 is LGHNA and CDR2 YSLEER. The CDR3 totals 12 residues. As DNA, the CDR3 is TGCGCCAGCAGCCAAGGCAAGGGGGAAGCTTTCTTT. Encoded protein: CASSQGKGEAFF.

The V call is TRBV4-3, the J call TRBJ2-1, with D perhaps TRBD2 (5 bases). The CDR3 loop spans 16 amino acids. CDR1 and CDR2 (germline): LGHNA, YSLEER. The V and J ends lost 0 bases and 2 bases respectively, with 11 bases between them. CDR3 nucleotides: TGCGCCAGCAGCCAAGAAACGGGGAAACCCTACAATGAGCAGTTCTTC. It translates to CASSQETGKPYNEQFF.

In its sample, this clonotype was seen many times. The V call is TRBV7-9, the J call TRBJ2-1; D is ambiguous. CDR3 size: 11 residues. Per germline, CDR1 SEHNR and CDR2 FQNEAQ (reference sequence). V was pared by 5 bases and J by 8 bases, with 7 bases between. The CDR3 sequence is CASSPYDEQFF. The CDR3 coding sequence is TGTGCCAGCAGCCCCTATGATGAGCAGTTCTTC. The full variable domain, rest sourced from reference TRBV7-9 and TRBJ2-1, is DTGVSQNPRHKITKRGQNVTFRCDPISEHNRLYWYRQTLGQGPEFLTYFQNEAQLEKSRLLSDRFSAERPKGSFSTLEIQRTEQGDSAMYLCASSPYDEQFFGPGTRLTVL.

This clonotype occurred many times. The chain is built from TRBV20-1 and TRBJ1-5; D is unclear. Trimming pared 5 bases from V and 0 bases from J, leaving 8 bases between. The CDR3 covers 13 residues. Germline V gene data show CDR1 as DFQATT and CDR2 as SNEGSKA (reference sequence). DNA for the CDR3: TGCAGTGCTGTTTTCCTTAGCAATCAGCCCCAGCATTTT. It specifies CSAVFLSNQPQHF.

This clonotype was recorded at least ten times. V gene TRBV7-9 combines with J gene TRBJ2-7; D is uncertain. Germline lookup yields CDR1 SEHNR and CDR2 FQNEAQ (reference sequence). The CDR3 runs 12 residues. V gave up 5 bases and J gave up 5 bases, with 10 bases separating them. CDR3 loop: CASSPGFHEQYF. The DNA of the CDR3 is TGTGCCAGCAGCCCCGGCTTCCACGAGCAGTACTTC.

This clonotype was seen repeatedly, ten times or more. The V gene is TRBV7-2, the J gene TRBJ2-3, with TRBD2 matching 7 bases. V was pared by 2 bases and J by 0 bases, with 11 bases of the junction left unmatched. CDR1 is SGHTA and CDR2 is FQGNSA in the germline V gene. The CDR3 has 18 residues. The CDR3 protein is CASSLWSPAGSSTDTQYF. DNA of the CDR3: TGTGCCAGCAGCTTATGGTCTCCAGCGGGGTCTAGCACAGATACGCAGTATTTT.

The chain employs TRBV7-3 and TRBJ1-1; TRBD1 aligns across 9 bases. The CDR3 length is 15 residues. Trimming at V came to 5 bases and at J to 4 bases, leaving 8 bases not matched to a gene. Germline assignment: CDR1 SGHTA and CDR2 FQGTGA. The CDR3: CASSGGTGSGTEAFF. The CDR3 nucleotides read TGTGCCAGCAGCGGGGGGACAGGGAGCGGCACTGAAGCTTTCTTT.

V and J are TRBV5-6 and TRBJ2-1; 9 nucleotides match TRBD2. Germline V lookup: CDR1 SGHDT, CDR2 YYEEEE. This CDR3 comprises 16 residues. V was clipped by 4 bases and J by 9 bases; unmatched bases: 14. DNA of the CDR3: TGTGCCAGCAGCCCGTCATTTCGGCGGGGGGGAAGTGAGCAGTTCTTC. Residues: CASSPSFRRGGSEQFF.

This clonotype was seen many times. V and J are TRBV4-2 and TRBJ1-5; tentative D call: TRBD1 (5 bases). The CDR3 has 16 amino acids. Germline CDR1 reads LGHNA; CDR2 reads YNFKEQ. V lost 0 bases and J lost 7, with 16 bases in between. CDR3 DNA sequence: TGTGCCAGCAGCCAAGAGACGGGGGATACAGTCCAGCCCCAGCATTTT. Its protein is CASSQETGDTVQPQHF.

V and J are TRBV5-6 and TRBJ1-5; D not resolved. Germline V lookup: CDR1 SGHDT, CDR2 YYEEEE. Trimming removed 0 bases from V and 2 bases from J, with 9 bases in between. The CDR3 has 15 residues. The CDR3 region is CASSLEAEGNQPQHF. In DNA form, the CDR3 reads TGTGCCAGCAGCTTGGAGGCGGAAGGCAATCAGCCCCAGCATTTT.

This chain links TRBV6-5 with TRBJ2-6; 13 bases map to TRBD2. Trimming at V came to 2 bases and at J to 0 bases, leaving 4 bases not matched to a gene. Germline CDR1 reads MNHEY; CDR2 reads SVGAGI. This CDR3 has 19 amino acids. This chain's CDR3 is CASSYLGLAGPSGANVLTF. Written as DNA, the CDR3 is TGTGCCAGCAGTTACCTGGGACTAGCGGGGCCCTCTGGGGCCAACGTCCTGACTTTC.

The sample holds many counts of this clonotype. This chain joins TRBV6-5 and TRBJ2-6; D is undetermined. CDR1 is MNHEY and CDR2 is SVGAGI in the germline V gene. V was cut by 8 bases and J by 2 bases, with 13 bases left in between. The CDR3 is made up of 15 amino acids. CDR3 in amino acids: CASGLGKTGANVLTF. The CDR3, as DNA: TGTGCCAGCGGTCTGGGAAAAACTGGGGCCAACGTCCTGACTTTC.

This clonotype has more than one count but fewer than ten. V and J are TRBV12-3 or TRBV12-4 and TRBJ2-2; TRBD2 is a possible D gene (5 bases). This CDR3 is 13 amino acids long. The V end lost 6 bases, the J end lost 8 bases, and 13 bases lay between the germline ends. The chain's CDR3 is CASRPREGGELFF. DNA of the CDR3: TGTGCCAGCAGGCCCCGCGAGGGTGGGGAGCTGTTTTTT.

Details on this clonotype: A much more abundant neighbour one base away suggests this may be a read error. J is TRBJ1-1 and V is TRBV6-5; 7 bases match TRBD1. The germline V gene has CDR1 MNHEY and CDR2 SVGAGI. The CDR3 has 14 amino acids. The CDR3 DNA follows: TGTGACAGCAGTCGGGGACAGCCGAACACTGAAGCTTTCTTT. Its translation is CDSSRGQPNTEAFF.

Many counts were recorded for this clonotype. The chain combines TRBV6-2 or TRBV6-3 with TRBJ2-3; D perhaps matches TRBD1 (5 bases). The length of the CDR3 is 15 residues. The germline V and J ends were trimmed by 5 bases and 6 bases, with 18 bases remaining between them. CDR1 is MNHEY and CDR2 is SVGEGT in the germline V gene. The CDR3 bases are TGTGCCAGCAGTCCCCCAGGGCTCGTCAAGGATACGCAGTATTTT. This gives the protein CASSPPGLVKDTQYF.

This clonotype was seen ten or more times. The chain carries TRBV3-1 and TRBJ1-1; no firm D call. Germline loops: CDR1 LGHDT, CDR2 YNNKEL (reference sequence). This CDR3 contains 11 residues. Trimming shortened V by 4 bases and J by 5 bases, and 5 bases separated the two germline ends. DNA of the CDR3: TGTGCCAGCAGCCCGGGGACTGAAGCTTTCTTT. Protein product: CASSPGTEAFF.